This T cell receptor (beta chain) was sequenced during a study of T cell responses to AZD1222 COVID-19 vaccine (dated by TCRdb to about 2021). Background on the whole study: AZD1222 recipients with second doses at about 4 weeks or about 12 weeks were pooled, because spike-specific TCR depth and breadth did not differ between schedules. TCR sequencing was performed for 230 to 250 trial participants, of whom 200 to 210 were given two doses of AZD1222 and around 26 were given two doses of MenACWY control vaccine. Trial participants were enrolled into age subgroups of 18-55, 56-69 and 70-plus years, which contained about 160, 30 and 59 TCR-sequenced participants, respectively. Findings and caveats that apply to the study as a whole: Conclusions about previously exposed vaccinees are limited, since just six or seven AZD1222 recipients were seropositive for SARS-CoV-2 at baseline. Spike-specific TCR breadth and depth rose significantly after two AZD1222 doses compared with day 0 and with MenACWY recipients. Most participants were white British and females outnumbered males, and the authors suggested that clonal diversity may have been underestimated. The 56-69-year group was small, and its depth increase did not reach significance, likely because of low power. CD4 TCRs associated with the vaccine covered the entire spike protein, and the dominant responses were in regions 160-218 and 743-854. Nearly half of unique spike-specific TCRs reportedly recognized epitopes outside regions mutated in the B.1.351 and B.1.1.7 variants. Because no samples from the day 14 peak response were available, repertoires could be characterized only after the peak T cell response.

In its sample, this clone was seen a few times. Its antigen remains unidentified. No base quality information exists; no much larger clone differs at one position. Based on the germline V gene, the CDR1 and CDR2 sequences are MDHEN and SYDVKM. Germline trimming: 6 bases from V, 6 bases from J; junction bases outside gene matches: 8. From its cysteine to its phenylalanine, the CDR3 spans 13 amino acids. The CDR3 DNA has 39 bases and is translated from base 1. The CDR3 regions of human TCRbeta chains were analyzed by immunosequencing. The paper's processing steps were these. Repertoire TCRs were checked for matches against a reference library of SARS-CoV-2-specific TCRs that had been generated using the MIRA antigen-specificity platform. Breadth was defined as the fraction of unique TCRs that were SARS-CoV-2-associated. Depth was defined as the fraction of total T cells that were SARS-CoV-2-associated. Using the MIRA data, each spike-specific TCR was mapped to the spike region that the TCR reacts to and placed in a CD4 or CD8 class. Log10-transformed breadth and depth values were compared by one-way ANOVA with Sidak's multiple comparisons tests. TCRdb retrieved this table from immuneACCESS and kept in-frame rearrangements only. Not all clones are present; in checked studies, unresolved V genes account for under half, and no reason is known for the remainder. V, J and clone size are those of that table, while D and trimming were read from the DNA. The sample table holds fewer than 300,000 clones, of which about 92% were seen once. The ten largest clonotypes hold less than 0.6% of the sample.

The sample's time point, from its label and the paper: baseline before first vaccination. The vaccinee samples were drawn from two UK trials, COV001 and COV002, one of which was a single-blind randomized controlled phase 2/3 trial testing AZD1222 (ChAdOx1 nCoV-19) in healthy adults. For TCRbeta chain sequencing, PBMC samples were collected from trial participants at day 0 and at day 28 after the second dose. Recombination connected TRBV28 to TRBJ2-7; the central 7 bases match TRBD2. The sequence came from an adult in good health. The sample here was peripheral blood, taken on day 0 of AZD1222 vaccination. The nucleotides read TGTGCCAGCAGACTGGTGGGGGGGGTCGAGCAGTACTTC. Its amino acids are CASRLVGGVEQYF.